This TCR beta chain was sequenced in a study of vaccination and CD4 T cells after COVID-19. Study findings and constraints: Early timepoints after natural infection were not analyzed in these convalescent patients.

In this sample, this clonotype turned up once. Its antigen is undetermined. CDR3 size: 11 residues. The germline V gene encodes CDR1 ENHRY and CDR2 SYGVKD. Trimming removed 2 bases from V and 9 bases from J, with 5 bases in between. Treatment reported: 10-day PBMC culture with coronavirus spike peptide pools or control peptides (ViraFEST assay). The Oncomine TCR Beta short-read assay was what sequenced the DNA obtained from cultured CD4+ T cells. TCRdb re-analysed the PCR reads in MiXCR, keeping a single row per CDR3 protein. The sample lists roughly 15,000 distinct CDR3 sequences; about 29% were seen once.

This clonotype was obtained from a human donor with COVID-19. Sequencing was performed on cultured CD4+ T cells from blood. The rearrangement links TRBV10-3 to TRBJ2-1, with D hard to call. For the CDR3, the DNA is TGTGCCATCAGTGAGATGGGTGAGCAGTTCTTC. This gives the protein CAISEMGEQFF.